This TCR beta chain was captured by sequencing in a study of identical twins (dated by TCRdb to 2016 to 2018). About the full investigation: To test whether fetal clonotypes persist, this study deep-sequenced TCR alpha and beta repertoires from monozygotic twins, from unrelated adults of various ages, and from cord blood. To rule out contamination, replicate twin experiments were performed at different times with different library preparation protocols. Results the study describes overall, beyond this receptor: Fewer insertions were carried by abundant cord blood beta clonotypes, a similar but weaker trend appeared in young adult naive repertoires, and no such trend appeared in memory repertoires. Because the same donors could not be followed over many years, the conclusions depended on cross-sectional statistical analysis. Invariant T cells such as MAIT and iNKT could partly confound zero-insertion analyses, though diverse VJ usage argued against this for most clonotypes. Out-of-frame TCR alpha sequences shared between twins showed an excess of low generation-probability sequences compared with coincidental sharing between unrelated individuals. The excess sharing between twins in beta out-of-frame sequences was weaker because fewer shared sequences reduced the signal-to-noise ratio. Recombination models systematically underestimated out-of-frame TCR alpha sharing in monozygotic twins but agreed with sharing between unrelated individuals.

Comment on this clonotype: Its antigen has not been determined. No base quality values were provided; no much bigger clone lies one nucleotide off.

To prepare the library, 5' RACE was applied. TCRdb names Illumina HiSeq 2000 as the instrument used. Template switching added a universal primer binding site, and the final cDNA carried a unique molecular identifier that allowed TCR cDNA molecules to be counted accurately. Specific primers in the conserved constant-segment region were used to synthesize first-strand cDNA for TCR alpha and beta chains. To control for contamination, every cDNA library carried two barcodes: a SMART-Mk sample barcode plus Illumina barcodes. Two successive PCR steps introduced TruSeq adapter sequences along with Illumina sample barcodes. The TCR alpha and beta cDNA libraries were sequenced on the Illumina HiSeq platform using custom primers. The source study handled its data this way. MiGEC processed the raw reads to extract unique molecular identifiers, while MiXCR was used to determine the CDR3 positions. For each individual, recombination models were inferred using an EM algorithm with the repgenHMM and IGoR tools. The analysis of shared clonotypes was done with the tcR package in R, with sharing normalized by the product of cloneset sizes. Out-of-frame nonproductive sequences were analyzed to study raw recombination free of thymic and clonal selection effects. Using fastp trimming at Q25 and MiXCR clonotype assembly, TCRdb reanalyzed the public sequencing data and kept in-frame beta chains. Every distinct CDR3 protein forms one entry, paired with its most common genes and DNA. TCRdb, rather than the study authors, made the V and J calls. The sample yields roughly 350,000 distinct CDR3 sequences; roughly 9% were counted once. 8% to 10% of the sample is taken by the ten largest.

Only healthy Caucasian donors were included. The researchers also sequenced three unrelated adults who were not twins: a male aged 18 to 29, a male aged 50 to 59, and a female aged 50 to 59. Miltenyi CD45RO+ enrichment and human naive T-cell isolation kits were used to isolate memory (CD45RO+) and naive T cells from PBMC. Trimming takes 0 bases from V and 4 bases from J, and the germline ends sit 12 bases apart. From a lookup of the germline V gene (reference sequence), CDR1 and CDR2 are LNHNV and YYDKDF. The CDR3 holds 15 amino acids from the cysteine to the phenylalanine. Only CDR3 DNA remains: 45 bases, in frame from the first base.

This receptor chain uses TRBV15 and TRBJ2-5, with the identity of the D gene unclear. This TCR derives from a woman in her 50s in good health. Sequencing used naive T cells sorted from blood. What the cell subset or site label conveys for this sample: cells isolated with a human naive T-cell isolation kit. The DNA is TGTGCCACCAGCAGAGATCCTTTATCACCAGAGACCCAGTACTTC. Its translation is CATSRDPLSPETQYF.